A selection of T cell receptor beta chains follows, all from one sample in a study of control samples from healthy donors and cancer patients. TCRdb's copy holds only in-frame clones and misses some; the assay was immunoSEQ multiplex PCR. The top ten hold about 9% of the sample, which has roughly 130,000 clones, around 90% seen once. Sequencing used blood. All receptors come from a man aged 18 to 29 in good health. The CDR3 runs from the conserved cysteine through the conserved F or W. The D gene is left open where the match is weak. Some rows mark clone size as missing; the rest say once, few, many or name a class of expanded clone.

TRBV6-1	TRBJ1-1	NA	NA	TGTGCCAGCAGTGAAAATCCAGTGAACACTGAAGCTTTCTTT	CASSENPVNTEAFF
TRBV13	TRBJ2-2	NA	NA	TGTGCCAGCAGCTTAGTGTCAACCACCGGGGAGCTGTTTTTT	CASSLVSTTGELFF
TRBV5-6	TRBJ2-2	NA	NA	TGTGCCAGCAGCTTGGGCCAGGGAGTCGGGGAGCTGTTTTTT	CASSLGQGVGELFF
TRBV11-2	TRBJ2-7	TRBD2	NA	TGTGCCAGCAGCTTAAGCGGGACCTACGAGCAGTACTTC	CASSLSGTYEQYF
TRBV5-1	TRBJ1-2	NA	NA	TGCGCCAGCAGCTTGTCGATCAACTATGGCTACACCTTC	CASSLSINYGYTF
TRBV9	TRBJ2-3	NA	once	TGTGCCAGCAGCGTAGTAGGAATCCTAGGCGATACGCAGTATTTT	CASSVVGILGDTQYF
TRBV18	TRBJ2-5	TRBD1	NA	TGTGCCAGCTCACCTCCGGGACAGGGAGGAGAGACCCAGTACTTC	CASSPPGQGGETQYF
TRBV30	TRBJ2-7	NA	once	TGTGCCTGGAGTGGGCCGGGAAGCTCCTACGAGCAGTACTTC	CAWSGPGSSYEQYF
TRBV7-9	TRBJ1-1	TRBD1	NA	TGTGCCAGCAGCTTAGAGTCAGGGGGATATACTGAAGCTTTCTTT	CASSLESGGYTEAFF
TRBV3-1/TRBV3-2	TRBJ2-5	TRBD1	NA	TGTGCCAGCAGCCCAGGGGGCACAGAGGAGACCCAGTACTTC	CASSPGGTEETQYF
TRBV6-6	TRBJ1-5	NA	once	TGTGCCAGCAGTTACGGGCGGTCTAGCAATCAGCCCCAGCATTTT	CASSYGRSSNQPQHF
TRBV27	TRBJ1-2	NA	NA	TGTGCCAGCAGTGTACAGGGTTTCTATGGCTACACCTTC	CASSVQGFYGYTF
TRBV20-1	TRBJ1-1	NA	NA	TGCAGTGCTAGTGGGGGCCGGGGTTCGGCTGAAGCTTTCTTT	CSASGGRGSAEAFF
TRBV4-1	TRBJ1-2	TRBD1	NA	TGCGCCAGCAGCCCTATGGGACAGCCTAACTATGGCTACACCTTC	CASSPMGQPNYGYTF
TRBV2	TRBJ2-7	TRBD1	few	TGTGCCAGCAGCGGGGACAGGGGATCCTACGAGCAGTACTTC	CASSGDRGSYEQYF
TRBV5-1	TRBJ1-2	TRBD1	NA	TGCGCCAGCAGCCCAGGGACAGGGCGAGGCTATGGCTACACCTTC	CASSPGTGRGYGYTF
TRBV3-1/TRBV3-2	TRBJ1-1	NA	NA	TGTGCCAGCAGCCAAGAGGGAGGTTTTGGCACTGAAGCTTTCTTT	CASSQEGGFGTEAFF
TRBV5-1	TRBJ1-6	NA	NA	TGCGCCAGCAGCTTGGATAAGTGGACAGTTAATTCACCCCTCCACTTT	CASSLDKWTVNSPLHF
TRBV9	TRBJ2-5	NA	NA	TGTGCCAGCAGCGTTGGGGCCTCTATGACCCAAGAGACCCAGTACTTC	CASSVGASMTQETQYF
TRBV5-1	TRBJ2-7	NA	NA	TGCGCCAGCAGCCTGAGGGGGAACTACGAGCAGTACTTT	CASSLRGNYEQYF
TRBV2	TRBJ1-2	NA	NA	TGTGCCAGCAGTGAAGTCAGGGTAGCACTCTATGGCTACACCTTC	CASSEVRVALYGYTF
TRBV5-1	TRBJ2-1	NA	once	TGCGCCAGCAGCTTGTGGCAGGGGGGCTACAATGAGCAGTTCTTC	CASSLWQGGYNEQFF
TRBV30	TRBJ1-2	TRBD1	NA	TGTGCCTGGAGTGGGGGACAGGGTAACTATGGCTACACCTTC	CAWSGGQGNYGYTF
TRBV19	TRBJ1-4	NA	NA	TGTGCCAGTAGTAAGGGACACATTGCAACTAATGAAAAACTGTTTTTT	CASSKGHIATNEKLFF
TRBV7-9	TRBJ1-1	NA	NA	TGTGCCAGCAGCCCACAACCCGGAGTGAACACTGAAGCTTTCTTT	CASSPQPGVNTEAFF
TRBV6-5	TRBJ2-7	NA	NA	TGTGCCAGCAGCCGAAAGGGGGGCGCCTACGAGCAGTACTTC	CASSRKGGAYEQYF
TRBV30	TRBJ2-1	NA	NA	TGTGCCTCCCTTGTAGGGGGCTACAATGAGCAGTTCTTC	CASLVGGYNEQFF
TRBV5-1	TRBJ1-2	NA	once	TGCGCCAGCAGCTTGGGGGACGAGGGGGGATTGGATGGCTACACCTTC	CASSLGDEGGLDGYTF
TRBV19	TRBJ2-2	NA	NA	TGTGCCAGTAGTATAGGGGCAGGGGGGCATACCGGGGAGCTGTTTTTT	CASSIGAGGHTGELFF
TRBV3-1/TRBV3-2	TRBJ1-5	NA	NA	TGTGCCAGCAGCCAAGGGACAGTGAGCAATCAGCCCCAGCATTTT	CASSQGTVSNQPQHF
TRBV4-1	TRBJ1-1	TRBD1	NA	TGCGCCAGCAGCCAAGCTCCCACAGGGGACACTGAAGCTTTCTTT	CASSQAPTGDTEAFF
TRBV5-6	TRBJ1-4	TRBD1	NA	TGTGCCAGCAGCTTTTGGTCTCGACAGGGTCGGGTTAATGAAAAACTGTTTTTT	CASSFWSRQGRVNEKLFF
TRBV9	TRBJ2-1	TRBD2	NA	TGTGCCAGCAGCCTTAGCGGGGGGGCGAATGAGCAGTTCTTC	CASSLSGGANEQFF
TRBV11-2	TRBJ1-2	NA	NA	TGTGCCAGCAGCTCCATAGACAAGAACTATGGCTACACCTTC	CASSSIDKNYGYTF
TRBV9	TRBJ1-3	NA	NA	TGTGCCAGCAGCGAGACAGCTTACTCTGGAAACACCATATATTTT	CASSETAYSGNTIYF
TRBV5-1	TRBJ2-5	NA	NA	TGCGCCAGCAGCTTGGTTGAGACCCAGTACTTC	CASSLVETQYF
TRBV11-2	TRBJ1-1	NA	NA	TGTGCCAGCAGCCAAACAGGTCTCTTCGAAGCTTTCTTT	CASSQTGLFEAFF
TRBV11-2	TRBJ1-3	NA	NA	TGTGCCAGCAGCTTAGTCGGGGGGCTTGGAAACACCATATATTTT	CASSLVGGLGNTIYF
TRBV5-4	TRBJ2-7	NA	once	TGTGCCAGCAGCTTGGCCGGTGGGAAGTACGAGCAGTACTTC	CASSLAGGKYEQYF